Sequencing of this TCR beta chain was carried out in a study of shared clonotypes between healthy human individuals. Each subset's genomic DNA was shared equally among a number of immunoSEQ plates. Profiled with immunoSEQ multiplex PCR; TCRdb holds only in-frame clones, not every one. The sample comprises some 450,000 clones, 77% of which are singletons, and approximately 12% rests with the top ten. Germline V gene sequence: CDR1 MNHNS, CDR2 SASEGT. The CDR3 is 13 residues long. With 8 bases removed from V and 1 base from J, the gap between germline ends came to 12 bases. The chain joins TRBV6-1 to TRBJ2-7; D gene unclear. This clonotype was sampled from a woman in her thirties or forties in good health. Some clones in this sample may be carry-over from other donors' samples. Sequences were obtained from PBMCs. The CDR3 protein is CASRVGESYEQYF. Here the CDR3 DNA reads TGTGCCAGCCGGGTCGGCGAATCCTACGAGCAGTACTTC.